This T cell receptor beta chain was sequenced in a study of T cells in localized non-small cell lung cancer. TCRdb keeps only in-frame clones here, not all; method: immunoSEQ multiplex PCR. The table shows 75,000 to 85,000 clones, with 80% occurring only once. The specimen was peripheral blood, collected before any cancer treatment. This TCR was sampled from a female donor aged 60 or older with stage I lung adenocarcinoma.

This chain's CDR3 is CASSRTALNTEAFF. CDR3 coding DNA: TGCGCCAGCAGCCGGACAGCGCTGAACACTGAAGCTTTCTTT. The J gene is TRBJ1-1, the V gene TRBV5-1, with TRBD1 as a possible D gene (6 bases). V was shortened by 4 bases and J by 0 bases, with 10 bases between the two germline ends. Germline-derived CDR1 and CDR2 are SGHRS and YFSETQ. CDR3 length equals 14 residues.